This TCR beta chain was profiled in a study of shared clonotypes between healthy human individuals. CDR1 is SGHRS, CDR2 YFSETQ, per germline. J gave up 0 bases and V 5 bases, and 8 bases lay outside the gene matches. CDR3 size: 15 residues. Generated by immunoSEQ multiplex PCR, the TCRdb table keeps only in-frame clones and is missing some. The table has about 1.5 million clones, around 98% seen once. General study results and limits: What rarefaction showed was incomplete sorted-subset sequencing despite large depth.

With respect to this clone: Its target is not known.

Sequencing was done on a sample of naive CD4+ T cells sorted from blood. The subset denotes: CD45RA+ positively selected. The clonotype comes from a man aged 30-40 years in good health. This chain joins TRBV5-1 and TRBJ2-7, with 7 positions matching TRBD2. The CDR3, as DNA: TGCGCCAGCAGTTCGGGGGGATCAAGCTCCTACGAGCAGTACTTC. Translated: CASSSGGSSSYEQYF.